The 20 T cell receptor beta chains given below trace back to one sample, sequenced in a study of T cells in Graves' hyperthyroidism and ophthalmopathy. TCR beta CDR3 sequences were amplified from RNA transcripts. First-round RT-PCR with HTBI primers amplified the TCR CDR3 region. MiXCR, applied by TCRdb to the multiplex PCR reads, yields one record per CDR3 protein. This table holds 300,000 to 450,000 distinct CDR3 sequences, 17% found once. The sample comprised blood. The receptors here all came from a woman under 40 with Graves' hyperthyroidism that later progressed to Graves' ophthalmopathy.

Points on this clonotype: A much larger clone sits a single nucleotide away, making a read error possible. The CDR3 spells CASSIDQGGCTF. The CDR3 DNA reads TGTGCCAGCAGTATCGACCAGGGGGGCTGCACCTTC. The rearrangement joins TRBV2 to TRBJ1-2; TRBD1 matches 7 bases. The CDR3 is 12 residues long. The germline CDR1 and CDR2 sequences are SNHLY and FYNNEI.

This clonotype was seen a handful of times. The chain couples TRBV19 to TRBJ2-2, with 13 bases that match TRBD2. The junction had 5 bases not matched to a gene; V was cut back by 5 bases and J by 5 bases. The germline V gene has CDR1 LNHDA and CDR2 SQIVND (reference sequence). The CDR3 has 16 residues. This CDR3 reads CASSPTSGRRTGELFF. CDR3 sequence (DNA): TGTGCCAGTAGTCCGACTAGCGGGAGGCGGACCGGGGAGCTGTTTTTT.

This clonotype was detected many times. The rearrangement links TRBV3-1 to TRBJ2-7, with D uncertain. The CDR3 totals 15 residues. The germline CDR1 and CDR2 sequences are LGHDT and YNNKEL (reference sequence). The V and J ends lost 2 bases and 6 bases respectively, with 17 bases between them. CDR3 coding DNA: TGTGCCAGCAGCCAACCGTCGGGCAGATCTGGCGAGCAGTACTTC. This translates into CASSQPSGRSGEQYF.

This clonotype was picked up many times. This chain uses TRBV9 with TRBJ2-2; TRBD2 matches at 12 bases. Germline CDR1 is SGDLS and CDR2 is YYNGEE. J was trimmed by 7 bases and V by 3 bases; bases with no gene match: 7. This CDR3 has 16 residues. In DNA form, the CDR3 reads TGTGCCAGCAGCGGTCGACTAGCGGGGGCGGTCGGGGAGCTGTTTTTT. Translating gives CASSGRLAGAVGELFF.

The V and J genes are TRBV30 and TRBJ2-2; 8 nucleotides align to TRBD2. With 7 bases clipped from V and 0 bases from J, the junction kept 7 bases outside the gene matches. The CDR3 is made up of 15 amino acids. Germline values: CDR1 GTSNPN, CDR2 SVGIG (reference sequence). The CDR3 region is CASKTTSANTGELFF. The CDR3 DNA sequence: TGTGCCTCGAAGACGACTAGCGCGAACACCGGGGAGCTGTTTTTT.

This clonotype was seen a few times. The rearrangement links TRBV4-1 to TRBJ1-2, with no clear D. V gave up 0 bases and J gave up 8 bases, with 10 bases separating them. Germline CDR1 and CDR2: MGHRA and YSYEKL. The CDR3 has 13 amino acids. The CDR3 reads CASSQDRGWGYTF. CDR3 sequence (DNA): TGCGCCAGCAGCCAAGATCGTGGCTGGGGCTACACCTTC.

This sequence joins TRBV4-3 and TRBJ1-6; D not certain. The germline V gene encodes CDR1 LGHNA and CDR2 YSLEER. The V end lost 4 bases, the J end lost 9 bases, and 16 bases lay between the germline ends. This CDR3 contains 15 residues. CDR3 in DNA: TGCGCCAGCAGCCGGTCAGTCCAAGTTGCTTCACCCCTCCACTTT. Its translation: CASSRSVQVASPLHF.

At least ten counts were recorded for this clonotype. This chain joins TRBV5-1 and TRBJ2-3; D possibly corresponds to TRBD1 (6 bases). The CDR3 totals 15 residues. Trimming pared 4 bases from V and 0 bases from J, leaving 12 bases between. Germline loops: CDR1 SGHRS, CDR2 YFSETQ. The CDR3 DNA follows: TGCGCCAGCAGCAAACAGGGTCCTAGCACAGATACGCAGTATTTT. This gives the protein CASSKQGPSTDTQYF.

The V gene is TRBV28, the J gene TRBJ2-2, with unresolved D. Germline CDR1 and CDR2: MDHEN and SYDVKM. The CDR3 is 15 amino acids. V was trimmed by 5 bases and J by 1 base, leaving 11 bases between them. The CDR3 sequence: CASSPWDQNTGELFF. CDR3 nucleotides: TGTGCCAGCAGTCCCTGGGATCAGAACACCGGGGAGCTGTTTTTT.

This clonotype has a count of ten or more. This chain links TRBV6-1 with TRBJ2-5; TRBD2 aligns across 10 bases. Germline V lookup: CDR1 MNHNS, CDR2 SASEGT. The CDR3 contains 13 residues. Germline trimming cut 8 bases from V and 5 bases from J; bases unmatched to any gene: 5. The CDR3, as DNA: TGTGCCAGCGAGCGGGGGGGCCGGGAGACCCAGTACTTC. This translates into CASERGGRETQYF.

The CDR3 sequence is CAWSNLGNTIYF. CDR3 nucleotides: TGTGCCTGGAGTAATCTTGGAAACACCATATATTTT. J is TRBJ1-3 and V is TRBV30; no firm D call. The length of the CDR3 is 12 residues. Looked up from germline, CDR1 is GTSNPN and CDR2 is SVGIG (reference sequence). The V and J ends lost 2 bases and 3 bases respectively, with 5 bases between them.

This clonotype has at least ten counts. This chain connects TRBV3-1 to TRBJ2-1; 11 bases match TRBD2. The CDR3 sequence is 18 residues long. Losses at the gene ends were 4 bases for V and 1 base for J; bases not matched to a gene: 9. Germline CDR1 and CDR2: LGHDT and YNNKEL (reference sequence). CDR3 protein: CASSPRLAGIVSYNEQFF. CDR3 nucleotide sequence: TGTGCCAGCAGCCCCCGACTAGCGGGAATAGTATCCTACAATGAGCAGTTCTTC.

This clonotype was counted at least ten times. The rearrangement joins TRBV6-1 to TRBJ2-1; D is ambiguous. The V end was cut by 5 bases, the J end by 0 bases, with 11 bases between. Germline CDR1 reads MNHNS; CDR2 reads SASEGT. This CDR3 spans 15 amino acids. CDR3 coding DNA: TGTGCCAGCAGTCCTATGAGGAGCTCCTACAATGAGCAGTTCTTC. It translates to CASSPMRSSYNEQFF.

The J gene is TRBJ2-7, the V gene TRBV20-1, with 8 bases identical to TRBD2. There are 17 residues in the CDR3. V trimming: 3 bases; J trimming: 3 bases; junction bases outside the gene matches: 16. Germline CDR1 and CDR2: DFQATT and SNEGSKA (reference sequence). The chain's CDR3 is CSASPGRWAGGNYEQYF. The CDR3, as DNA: TGCAGTGCTAGTCCGGGACGGTGGGCGGGGGGAAACTACGAGCAGTACTTC.

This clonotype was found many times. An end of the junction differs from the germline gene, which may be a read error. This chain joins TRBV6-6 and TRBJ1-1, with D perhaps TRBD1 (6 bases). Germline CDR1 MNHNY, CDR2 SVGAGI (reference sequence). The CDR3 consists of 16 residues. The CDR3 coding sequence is TGTGCCAGCAGTCACTCGTTTGGGGGGCTGAACACTGAAGCTTTCTTT. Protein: CASSHSFGGLNTEAFF.

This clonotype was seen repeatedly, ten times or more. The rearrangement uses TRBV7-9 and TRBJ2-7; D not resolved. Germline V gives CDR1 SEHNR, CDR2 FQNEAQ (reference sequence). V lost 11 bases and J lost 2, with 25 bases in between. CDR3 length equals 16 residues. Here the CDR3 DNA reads TGTGCCGGCGCCGTCTGGCGGAGAGGAGTAACCTACGAGCAGTACTTC. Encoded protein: CAGAVWRRGVTYEQYF.

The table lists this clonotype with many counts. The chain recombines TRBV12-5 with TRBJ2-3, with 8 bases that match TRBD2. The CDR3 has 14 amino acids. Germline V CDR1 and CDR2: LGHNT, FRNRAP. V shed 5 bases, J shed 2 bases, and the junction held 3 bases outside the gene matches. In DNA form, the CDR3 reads TGTGCTAGTGGTAAAGCGGGGGTCACAGATACGCAGTATTTT. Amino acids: CASGKAGVTDTQYF.

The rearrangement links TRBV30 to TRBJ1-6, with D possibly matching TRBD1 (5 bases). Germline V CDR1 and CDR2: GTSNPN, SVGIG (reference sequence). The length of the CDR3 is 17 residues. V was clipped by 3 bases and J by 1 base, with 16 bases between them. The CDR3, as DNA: TGTGCCTGGAGCGCGGGGACTGGGGGATCCTATAATTCACCCCTCCACTTT. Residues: CAWSAGTGGSYNSPLHF.

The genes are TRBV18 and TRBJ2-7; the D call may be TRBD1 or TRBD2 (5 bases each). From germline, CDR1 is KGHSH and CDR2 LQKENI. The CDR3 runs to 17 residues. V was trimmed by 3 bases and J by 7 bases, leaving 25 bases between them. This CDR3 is CASSPSPGLTNRDEQYF. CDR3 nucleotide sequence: TGTGCCAGCTCACCTTCCCCGGGGCTTACAAATCGCGATGAGCAGTACTTC.

The CDR3, as DNA: TGTGCCAGCAGGTCTTTCCGCGGCTACGAGCAGTACTTC. Translating gives CASRSFRGYEQYF. The rearrangement links TRBV27 to TRBJ2-7; no clear D. The CDR3 runs to 13 residues. V was shortened by 6 bases and J by 3 bases, with 12 bases between the two germline ends. Germline CDR1 reads MNHEY; CDR2 reads SMNVEV (reference sequence).